Presented here are 24 T cell receptor beta chains from one specimen sequenced in a study of T cells in localized non-small cell lung cancer (dated by TCRdb to about 2020). Libraries were built with the immunoSEQ multiplex PCR assay. TCRdb re-hosts the immuneACCESS table, in-frame sequences only. Its copies lack some clones; in the studies checked, an unresolved V gene accounts for under half of them, and the cause for the rest is not known. Within this sample are some 50,000 clones, with 81% of them counted one time only. Approximately 17% of the sample rests with the top ten. The starting material was peripheral blood mononuclear cells, obtained before any cancer treatment. The receptor set was obtained from a man aged 35-75 years with stage III lung adenocarcinoma.

V gene TRBV5-1 combines with J gene TRBJ1-1, with TRBD1 as a possible D gene (6 bases). V was clipped by 4 bases and J by 3 bases, with 13 bases between them. This CDR3 is built from 14 residues. Germline loops: CDR1 SGHRS, CDR2 YFSETQ. CDR3 sequence (DNA): TGCGCCAGCAGCCTCGGGACATCCGACACTGAAGCTTTCTTT. This encodes CASSLGTSDTEAFF.

The chain has TRBV6-1 and TRBJ2-3; 8 nucleotides line up with TRBD2. Per germline, CDR1 MNHNS and CDR2 SASEGT. This CDR3 has 15 amino acids. Trimming took 8 bases from V and 2 from J; bases not matched to a gene: 9. The CDR3 here is CASEPRGGLTDTQYF. The DNA of the CDR3 is TGTGCCAGCGAGCCTCGGGGGGGGCTCACAGATACGCAGTATTTT.

A single count supports this clone. This chain uses TRBV2 with TRBJ2-4, with a tentative D call TRBD1 (6 bases). The CDR3 is made up of 16 amino acids. V lost 6 bases to trimming and J lost 2 bases, with 17 bases between them. Germline CDR1 is SNHLY and CDR2 is FYNNEI. CDR3 sequence: CASRVAGGGSKNIQYF. The CDR3 DNA follows: TGTGCCAGCAGGGTGGCTGGGGGCGGGTCCAAAAACATTCAGTACTTC. The complete variable domain, with remaining parts taken from reference TRBV2 and TRBJ2-4, reads EPEVTQTPSHQVTQMGQEVILRCVPISNHLYFYWYRQILGQKVEFLVSFYNNEISEKSEIFDDQFSVERPDGSNFTLKIRSTKLEDSAMYFCASRVAGGGSKNIQYFGAGTRLSVL.

V and J are TRBV6-6 and TRBJ2-7; D is unresolved. The CDR3 sequence is 13 residues long. The germline CDR1 and CDR2 sequences are MNHNY and SVGAGI (reference sequence). The ends were cut back, 7 bases at V and 5 bases at J, with 15 bases in the middle. The CDR3 here is CASTRRSVDEQYF. The CDR3 region has the DNA TGTGCCAGCACTCGGCGCTCTGTAGACGAGCAGTACTTC.

This clone is labeled as medium-sized. The V and J genes are TRBV2 and TRBJ1-6, with 10 bases fitting TRBD1. The CDR3 length is 15 residues. Per the germline V gene, CDR1 is SNHLY and CDR2 is FYNNEI. The V gene end was trimmed by 7 bases and the J gene end by 7 bases; junction bases not matched to a gene: 7. The chain's CDR3 is CASTETGGENSPLHF. The CDR3 DNA sequence: TGTGCCAGCACCGAGACAGGGGGCGAGAATTCACCCCTCCACTTT.

The chain couples TRBV7-2 to TRBJ1-2; D remains ambiguous. Trimming removed 5 bases at V and 2 bases at J, with 9 bases between. The CDR3 runs to 13 residues. Germline CDR1 and CDR2: SGHTA and FQGNSA. CDR3 sequence (DNA): TGTGCCAGCAGCCCCCGGATCAACTATGGCTACACCTTC. It is translated as CASSPRINYGYTF.

This rearrangement joins TRBV21-1 to TRBJ2-7; the listed D gene, TRBD1, was not tested against the DNA. TRBV21-1 constitutes a pseudogene. CDR3 size: 14 residues. CDR3 bases: TGTGCCAGCAGCAATCAGGGCCAGGGTCACGAGCAGTACTTC. Its translation is CASSNQGQGHEQYF.

In its sample, this clone was seen many times. The chain couples TRBV30 to TRBJ1-5, with D unresolved. The V gene's germline CDR1 is GTSNPN and CDR2 SVGIG (reference sequence). The CDR3 is made up of 15 amino acids. The ends were cut back, 2 bases at V and 0 bases at J, with 11 bases in the middle. The CDR3 DNA follows: TGTGCCTGGAGTCACCCGGTGAATAGCAATCAGCCCCAGCATTTT. This encodes CAWSHPVNSNQPQHF.

The rearrangement links TRBV19 to TRBJ2-3; 9 positions match TRBD2. The CDR3 is 14 residues long. From germline, CDR1 is LNHDA and CDR2 SQIVND (reference sequence). The ends lost 4 bases at V and 1 base at J; junction bases unmatched: 0. The CDR3 DNA sequence: TGTGCCAGTAGTACTAGCGGGGGCACAGATACGCAGTATTTT. Encoded protein: CASSTSGGTDTQYF.

CDR3 sequence reads: CAAHRGVERGYTF. CDR3 nucleotide sequence: TGTGCCGCCCATAGGGGCGTAGAACGCGGCTACACCTTC. The V and J genes are TRBV6-5 and TRBJ1-2, with D tentatively TRBD1 (5 bases). CDR1 is MNHEY and CDR2 is SVGAGI in the germline V gene. Trimming shortened V by 11 bases and J by 8 bases, and 21 bases separated the two germline ends. The CDR3 covers 13 residues.

The CDR3 loop reads CASTRSGGNYNEQFF. The CDR3 region has the DNA TGTGCCAGCACCCGAAGCGGGGGAAACTACAATGAGCAGTTCTTC. The chain carries TRBV27 and TRBJ2-1; TRBD2 matches at 8 bases. Trimming took 7 bases from V and 3 from J; bases not matched to a gene: 8. The CDR3 covers 15 residues. CDR1 and CDR2 from the germline V gene are MNHEY and SMNVEV (reference sequence).

This sequence joins TRBV5-5 and TRBJ2-5; D is unclear. The CDR3 loop spans 12 amino acids. V was clipped by 3 bases and J by 2 bases, with 5 bases between them. The V gene's germline CDR1 is SGHKS and CDR2 YYEKEE (reference sequence). This chain's CDR3 is CASSSGQETQYF. In nucleotides, the CDR3 is TGTGCCAGCAGCTCAGGACAAGAGACCCAGTACTTC.

V usage is TRBV6-5 and J usage is TRBJ2-7, with a weak D call TRBD2 (7 bases). V was pared by 5 bases and J by 2 bases, with 16 bases between. The germline gives CDR1 MNHEY, CDR2 SVGAGI. This CDR3 comprises 15 residues. The CDR3 is CASSNARGATYEQYF. In DNA, the CDR3 is TGTGCCAGCAGTAACGCCCGGGGGGCTACCTACGAGCAGTACTTC.

V and J are TRBV27 and TRBJ2-1; 9 positions match TRBD1. V gave up 1 base and J gave up 7 bases; unmatched junction bases: 11. Germline CDR1 is MNHEY and CDR2 is SMNVEV (reference sequence). The CDR3 contains 17 residues. In DNA form, the CDR3 reads TGTGCCAGCAGTTTATGGGCCGGGACAGGGATAGGGAATGAGCAGTTCTTC. It codes for CASSLWAGTGIGNEQFF.

The V and J genes are TRBV5-1 and TRBJ1-1; D might be TRBD1 (5 bases). The CDR3 extends over 14 amino acids. CDR1 is SGHRS, CDR2 YFSETQ, per germline. V dropped 0 bases and J dropped 5 bases, with 11 bases sitting between them. The CDR3: CASSLERGRTEAFF. CDR3 nucleotides: TGCGCCAGCAGCTTGGAGAGGGGTAGGACTGAAGCTTTCTTT.

J is TRBJ2-2 and V is TRBV5-1; 7 bases fit TRBD1. J was trimmed by 3 bases and V by 3 bases; bases with no gene match: 5. This CDR3 contains 15 residues. CDR1 is SGHRS and CDR2 is YFSETQ in the germline V gene. Here the CDR3 reads CASSWGTVYTGELFF. The CDR3 coding sequence is TGCGCCAGCAGCTGGGGGACAGTGTACACCGGGGAGCTGTTTTTT.

This clone has only a few counts. This sequence joins TRBV7-9 and TRBJ2-3; a weak D match, TRBD2 (7 bases). V dropped 8 bases and J dropped 3 bases, with 12 bases sitting between them. The germline CDR1 and CDR2 sequences are SEHNR and FQNEAQ (reference sequence). This CDR3 region has 13 residues. The CDR3 nucleotides are TGTGCCAGCGGAAAGGGGGGGACAGATACGCAGTATTTT. It specifies CASGKGGTDTQYF.

DNA for the CDR3: TGCGCCAGCAGCCAAATACGGGTAACCGGGGAGCTGTTTTTT. It codes for CASSQIRVTGELFF. The gene calls are TRBV4-1 and TRBJ2-2; D remains unclear. Looked up from germline, CDR1 is MGHRA and CDR2 is YSYEKL. V gave up 2 bases and J gave up 5 bases, with 9 bases separating them. This CDR3 is built from 14 residues.

This chain connects TRBV9 to TRBJ2-7, with 7 bases matching TRBD1. Germline CDR1 reads SGDLS; CDR2 reads YYNGEE. CDR3 length: 15 residues. Trimming took 0 bases from V and 2 from J; bases not matched to a gene: 5. CDR3 in amino acids: CASSVGGGAPYEQYF. As DNA, the CDR3 is TGTGCCAGCAGCGTAGGAGGGGGCGCGCCCTACGAGCAGTACTTC.

CDR3 amino acids: CSVEGVGTTEYEQYF. CDR3 in DNA: TGCAGCGTTGAAGGAGTCGGGACTACAGAATACGAGCAGTACTTC. The chain joins TRBV29-1 to TRBJ2-7; 7 nucleotides agree with TRBD2. V lost 1 base and J lost 4; bases outside the gene matches: 10. The CDR3 is 15 amino acids. CDR1 SQVTM and CDR2 ANQGSEA come from the germline V gene.

The chain links TRBV2 to TRBJ2-7; D is tentatively TRBD1 or TRBD2 (5 bases each). The germline V gene encodes CDR1 SNHLY and CDR2 FYNNEI. The V and J ends lost 4 bases and 2 bases respectively, with 12 bases between them. CDR3 length: 14 residues. CDR3: CASSAGRWTYEQYF. Written as DNA, the CDR3 is TGTGCCAGCAGTGCGGGACGGTGGACCTACGAGCAGTACTTC.

The chain recombines TRBV30 with TRBJ2-7, with 13 bases fitting TRBD2. CDR1 and CDR2 from the germline V gene are GTSNPN and SVGIG (reference sequence). J gave up 2 bases and V 3 bases, and 4 bases lay outside the gene matches. This CDR3 has 15 residues. CDR3 nucleotides: TGTGCCTGGAGCGAAGGACTAGCGGGGGCCTACGAGCAGTACTTC. Translated: CAWSEGLAGAYEQYF.

The CDR3 DNA reads TGTGCCAGCAGCCAAATTCAACAGGGGAGGCAGTACTTC. Protein sequence: CASSQIQQGRQYF. The V and J genes are TRBV14 and TRBJ2-5; TRBD1 is a possible D gene (7 bases). Trimming removed 2 bases at V and 11 bases at J, with 15 bases between. Germline CDR1 is SGHDN and CDR2 is FVKESK. There are 13 residues in the CDR3.

This chain uses TRBV18 with TRBJ2-2; 8 bases agree with TRBD1. The trim removed 3 bases at V and 7 bases at J, leaving 10 bases unmatched. Germline V gene lookup returns CDR1 KGHSH and CDR2 LQKENI. The CDR3 covers 16 residues. The CDR3 DNA reads as TGTGCCAGCTCACCCTCGCTGCAGGGGGCCGGCGGGGAGCTGTTTTTT. Translation gives CASSPSLQGAGGELFF. Supplemented by reference TRBV18 and TRBJ2-2, the full variable domain reads NAGVMQNPRHLVRRRGQEARLRCSPMKGHSHVYWYRQLPEEGLKFMVYLQKENIIDESGMPKERFSAEFPKEGPSILRIQQVVRGDSAAYFCASSPSLQGAGGELFFGEGSRLTVL.